Listed below are T cell receptor beta chains from one sample, sequenced in a study of technical replicates of blood from a handful of donors. Some clones are missing from TCRdb's copy, which holds only in-frame ones; the method was immunoSEQ multiplex PCR. The data show just under 85,000 clones, approximately 90% seen once. Sequenced input: T cells isolated from PBMCs. The receptor set was obtained from a human donor in good health. Both conserved end residues are trimmed from each CDR3.

v_gene,len,CDR3aa
TRBV11-2,12,ASSLVSAEYGYT
TRBV5-1,12,ASSRDRVRDTIY
TRBV4-2,16,ASSQEKGGPRFPDTQY
TRBV29-1,11,SVEVRLAGEQF
TRBV5-4,13,ASSLARSPGTEAF
TRBV7-9,11,ASSLTDSYEQY
TRBV6-5,12,ASSYGQGSTEAF
TRBV5-1,12,ASSLVQGAYEQY
TRBV11-3,14,ASSSLDGEGYEKLF
TRBV7-3,12,ASSPGADTGELF
TRBV5-6,15,ASSFLGDGVGGEKLF
TRBV5-4,13,ASSLARSSRVKAF
TRBV5-4,13,ASKGTSGRTDTQY
TRBV18,11,ASSLGTEGRQY
TRBV11-2,13,ASSFGTSDTDTQY
TRBV5-1,15,ASSPMQQGAGANVLT
TRBV5-4,12,ASSPGGQGYEQY
TRBV27,11,ASSLTSHNEQF
TRBV13,12,ASSLGLGAYEQY